What follows are 20 T cell receptor beta chains derived from one specimen sequenced in a study of radiotherapy plus CTLA-4 blockade in lung cancer. Here immunoSEQ multiplex PCR was the method, and the copy in TCRdb shows in-frame clones only, minus some. Counted here are under 50,000 clones, more than 75% occurring once; the ten biggest clones make up about 25%. The sample consisted of peripheral blood, taken from a patient treated with radiotherapy plus ipilimumab. The receptors were gathered from a human donor with non-small cell lung cancer that progressed on radiotherapy plus ipilimumab.

The chain is built from TRBV5-1 and TRBJ2-5; TRBD1 might be the D (6 bases). The CDR3 loop spans 15 amino acids. CDR1 SGHRS and CDR2 YFSETQ come from the germline V gene. V lost 4 bases and J lost 5, with 18 bases in between. CDR3 sequence: CASSLSRGNYETQYF. The CDR3 bases are TGCGCCAGCAGCCTGTCTAGGGGGAACTATGAGACCCAGTACTTC.

This sequence joins TRBV7-8 and TRBJ2-7; D is uncertain. CDR3 size: 11 residues. Trimming pared 2 bases from V and 4 bases from J, leaving 3 bases between. Germline CDR1 is SGHVS and CDR2 is FQNEAQ. CDR3 nucleotides: TGTGCCAGCAGCTTACAGTACGAGCAGTACTTC. This sequence encodes CASSLQYEQYF.

V usage is TRBV7-9 and J usage is TRBJ1-5; D gene unclear. V was trimmed by 5 bases and J by 7 bases, leaving 12 bases between them. CDR1 is SEHNR and CDR2 is FQNEAQ in the germline V gene (reference sequence). The CDR3 runs to 13 residues. This CDR3 is CASSPQSQQPQHF. DNA for the CDR3: TGTGCCAGCAGCCCACAGTCACAGCAGCCCCAGCATTTT.

The J gene is TRBJ1-1, the V gene TRBV5-1, with D possibly TRBD1 on 6 matching bases. There are 16 residues in the CDR3. Germline V lookup: CDR1 SGHRS, CDR2 YFSETQ. V was shortened by 3 bases and J by 0 bases, with 15 bases between the two germline ends. The CDR3 DNA is TGCGCCAGCAGCTCCGAACGACAGGAGATGAACACTGAAGCTTTCTTT. Translation: CASSSERQEMNTEAFF.

The chain employs TRBV7-2 and TRBJ1-5; unclear D gene. Germline lookup yields CDR1 SGHTA and CDR2 FQGNSA. This CDR3 region has 14 residues. Trimming shortened V by 6 bases and J by 0 bases, and 9 bases separated the two germline ends. The CDR3 loop is CASSRDYSNQPQHF. The CDR3 DNA is TGTGCCAGCAGTCGGGATTATAGCAATCAGCCCCAGCATTTT.

The gene calls are TRBV4-3 and TRBJ2-2; unclear D gene. The CDR3 spans 15 residues. V lost 1 base to trimming and J lost 3 bases, with 9 bases between them. Germline lookup yields CDR1 LGHNA and CDR2 YSLEER. CDR3 sequence reads: CASSQVEWYTGELFF. CDR3 DNA sequence: TGCGCCAGCAGCCAAGTAGAATGGTACACCGGGGAGCTGTTTTTT.

The chain is built from TRBV7-9 and TRBJ1-5, with D tentatively TRBD1 (6 bases). The V end lost 5 bases, the J end lost 5 bases, and 19 bases lay between the germline ends. CDR3 size: 16 residues. The germline gives CDR1 SEHNR, CDR2 FQNEAQ (reference sequence). The CDR3 loop is CASSNAGTQHDQPQHF. Written as DNA, the CDR3 is TGTGCCAGCAGCAATGCCGGGACACAGCATGATCAGCCCCAGCATTTT.

The chain is built from TRBV7-9 and TRBJ1-6, with TRBD1 identical over 7 bases. Germline V gene lookup returns CDR1 SEHNR and CDR2 FQNEAQ (reference sequence). This CDR3 has 15 residues. The J segment lost 7 bases and the V segment lost 1 base, leaving 4 bases of the junction unmatched. DNA for the CDR3: TGTGCCAGCAGCTTAGGCCAGGACAGGAATTCACCCCTCCACTTT. Its translation: CASSLGQDRNSPLHF.

This clone was seen just once. The chain combines TRBV4-2 with TRBJ2-7, with TRBD2 identical over 9 bases. The junction had 4 bases not matched to a gene; V was cut back by 2 bases and J by 2 bases. The length of the CDR3 is 15 residues. The germline V gene encodes CDR1 LGHNA and CDR2 YNFKEQ. DNA of the CDR3: TGTGCCAGCAGCCAAAGCGGGGGGTCGACCTACGAGCAGTACTTC. This encodes CASSQSGGSTYEQYF.

V gene TRBV5-6 combines with J gene TRBJ1-2; no definite D call. Looked up from germline, CDR1 is SGHDT and CDR2 is YYEEEE. V lost 0 bases to trimming and J lost 4 bases, with 7 bases between them. There are 13 residues in the CDR3. The CDR3 nucleotides read TGTGCCAGCAGCTTGGCGGGTACCTATGGCTACACCTTC. Translated: CASSLAGTYGYTF.

The CDR3 bases are TGTGCCACCAGCACCCGGGGCTCTGGGGCCAACGTCCTGACTTTC. It yields the protein CATSTRGSGANVLTF. The chain links TRBV15 to TRBJ2-6, with D possibly being TRBD2 (5 bases). The germline gives CDR1 LNHNV, CDR2 YYDKDF (reference sequence). V gave up 4 bases and J gave up 0 bases, with 7 bases separating them. The CDR3 has 15 residues.

The chain links TRBV5-4 to TRBJ2-4; 7 bases line up with TRBD2. The J segment lost 7 bases and the V segment lost 4 bases, leaving 8 bases of the junction unmatched. From germline, CDR1 is SGHNT and CDR2 YYREEE (reference sequence). The CDR3 spans 14 residues. The CDR3 nucleotides read TGTGCCAGCAGCCGCCGGGGTAGCGGGAACATTCAGTACTTC. Amino acids: CASSRRGSGNIQYF.

The CDR3 DNA follows: TGCGCCAGCAGCCCGGGGACTAGCGGAATCACAGATACGCAGTATTTT. Translation: CASSPGTSGITDTQYF. The V call is TRBV5-1, the J call TRBJ2-3; TRBD2 matches 11 bases. Germline CDR1 reads SGHRS; CDR2 reads YFSETQ. The CDR3 has 16 residues. Trimming cost V 4 bases and J 2 bases; bases outside gene matches: 6.

The chain couples TRBV2 to TRBJ2-3; D perhaps matches TRBD2 (5 bases). Trimming cost V 5 bases and J 6 bases, with 9 bases left between them. Germline lookup yields CDR1 SNHLY and CDR2 FYNNEI. CDR3 length: 12 residues. CDR3 sequence: CASSTGMDTQYF. The CDR3 nucleotides read TGTGCCAGCAGTACGGGGATGGATACGCAGTATTTT.

This sequence joins TRBV7-9 and TRBJ1-4; 10 bases fit TRBD1. The germline gives CDR1 SEHNR, CDR2 FQNEAQ (reference sequence). The CDR3 sequence is 16 residues long. With 4 bases clipped from V and 3 bases from J, the junction kept 5 bases outside the gene matches. The CDR3 sequence is CASSWTTGGPNEKLFF. The CDR3 DNA follows: TGTGCCAGCAGCTGGACGACAGGGGGCCCTAATGAAAAACTGTTTTTT.

This clone occurred a few times. An end of the junction does not agree with germline; a read error may underlie this. This chain connects TRBV6-1 to TRBJ1-5, with a tentative D call TRBD1 (6 bases). Germline V gene lookup returns CDR1 MNHNS and CDR2 SASEGT. The CDR3 is made up of 16 amino acids. As DNA, the CDR3 is TGTGCCAGCAGAGAAGGGGGGGTCAGAGGCAATCAGCCCCAGCATTTT. The encoded protein is CASREGGVRGNQPQHF.

This clone was picked up a small number of times. For the CDR3, the DNA is TGTGCCAGCAGCCCGGACAGTTTCTATAATTCACCCCTCCACTTT. Its translation is CASSPDSFYNSPLHF. The chain is built from TRBV4-2 and TRBJ1-6; TRBD1 is a possible D gene (6 bases). The CDR3 runs 15 residues. Germline V lookup: CDR1 LGHNA, CDR2 YNFKEQ. V was clipped by 4 bases and J by 3 bases, with 10 bases between them.

CDR3 nucleotides: TGTGCCAGCTTGGCCGAGGTGTATGGCTACACCTTC. Its translation is CASLAEVYGYTF. The rearrangement links TRBV6-6 to TRBJ1-2; D unresolved. There are 12 residues in the CDR3. CDR1 MNHNY and CDR2 SVGAGI come from the germline V gene (reference sequence). Trimming removed 8 bases from V and 5 bases from J, with 12 bases in between.

The chain combines TRBV7-3 with TRBJ2-2, with D unclear. The V gene lost 8 bases and the J gene lost 3 bases, with 10 bases spanning the gap. The CDR3 covers 13 residues. Germline CDR1 and CDR2: SGHTA and FQGTGA. This CDR3 is CASRSLDTGELFF. In nucleotides, the CDR3 is TGTGCCAGCCGTAGCCTGGACACCGGGGAGCTGTTTTTT.

The chain links TRBV5-1 to TRBJ2-1; 13 nucleotides match TRBD2. Germline loops: CDR1 SGHRS, CDR2 YFSETQ. The V gene end was trimmed by 4 bases and the J gene end by 7 bases; junction bases not matched to a gene: 5. This CDR3 has 15 residues. In nucleotides, the CDR3 is TGCGCCAGCAGCCCGGGACTAGCGGGGAAGAATGAGCAGTTCTTC. Protein sequence: CASSPGLAGKNEQFF. Variable domain in full (rest from reference TRBV5-1 and TRBJ2-1): KAGVTQTPRYLIKTRGQQVTLSCSPISGHRSVSWYQQTPGQGLQFLFEYFSETQRNKGNFPGRFSGRQFSNSRSEMNVSTLELGDSALYLCASSPGLAGKNEQFFGPGTRLTVL.